The 22 T cell receptor beta chains below were found in one sample sequenced in a study of T cells in Graves' hyperthyroidism and ophthalmopathy. Amplification of TCR beta CDR3 regions used RNA as the template. The HTBI primer set served for first-round RT-PCR of the TCR CDR3. One entry per CDR3 protein, called by TCRdb with MiXCR from the multiplex PCR reads. Here the sample spans about 410,000 distinct CDR3 sequences, roughly 15% being singletons. Sequencing was carried out using blood. These receptors all stem from a man between 18 and 29 years old with Graves' ophthalmopathy.

A few counts support this clonotype. The chain uses TRBV5-1 and TRBJ1-1; D is ambiguous. With 1 base removed from V and 3 bases from J, the gap between germline ends came to 10 bases. The CDR3 totals 14 residues. Germline V gives CDR1 SGHRS, CDR2 YFSETQ. The CDR3 DNA sequence: TGCGCCAGCAGCTTGTTCCGGGGAGACACTGAAGCTTTCTTT. This gives the protein CASSLFRGDTEAFF.

This clonotype was picked up many times. The J gene is TRBJ2-3, the V gene TRBV13, with D unresolved. Trimming shortened V by 6 bases and J by 0 bases, and 13 bases separated the two germline ends. Per germline, CDR1 PRHDT and CDR2 FYEKMQ (reference sequence). The CDR3 consists of 15 residues. This CDR3 reads CASSFGVGSTDTQYF. The CDR3 region has the DNA TGTGCCAGCAGTTTCGGCGTAGGGAGCACAGATACGCAGTATTTT.

This clonotype was seen only once. This chain uses TRBV2 with TRBJ2-5, with D unclear. The V gene lost 10 bases and the J gene lost 4 bases, with 10 bases spanning the gap. The CDR3 spans 11 residues. The germline CDR1 and CDR2 sequences are SNHLY and FYNNEI. The CDR3 bases are TGTGCCACCTCGTTGGGAGAGACCCAGTACTTC. Residues: CATSLGETQYF.

Only a few counts were recorded for this clonotype. The J gene is TRBJ2-2, the V gene TRBV7-2, with no clear D. CDR3 length: 13 residues. Germline V gene sequence: CDR1 SGHTA, CDR2 FQGNSA. With 5 bases removed from V and 6 bases from J, the gap between germline ends came to 10 bases. The CDR3 sequence is CASSRRIAGELFF. In nucleotides, the CDR3 is TGTGCCAGCAGCCGTCGGATAGCCGGGGAGCTGTTTTTT. Full variable domain (rest looked up from reference TRBV7-2 and TRBJ2-2): GAGVSQSPSNKVTEKGKDVELRCDPISGHTALYWYRQSLGQGLEFLIYFQGNSAPDKSGLPSDRFSAERTGGSVSTLTIQRTQQEDSAVYLCASSRRIAGELFFGEGSRLTVL.

CDR3 sequence: CASSGGGTGANVLTF. The CDR3 nucleotides are TGTGCCAGCAGCGGAGGGGGTACGGGGGCCAACGTCCTGACTTTC. This chain uses TRBV9 with TRBJ2-6; TRBD1 is a possible D gene (6 bases). Germline V gene sequence: CDR1 SGDLS, CDR2 YYNGEE. The CDR3 contains 15 residues. With 3 bases removed from V and 4 bases from J, the gap between germline ends came to 11 bases.

Concerning this clonotype: One base away lies a much larger clone, so this may be a sequencing read error. The CDR3 ends on some other residue instead of the conserved phenylalanine or tryptophan, so this is likely a read error. V usage is TRBV6-5 and J usage is TRBJ1-2; D gene ambiguous. The germline gives CDR1 MNHEY, CDR2 SVGAGI. The CDR3 runs 14 residues. The ends were cut back, 0 bases at V and 9 bases at J, with 14 bases in the middle. The chain's CDR3 is CASSYSEILRSYTL. In nucleotides, the CDR3 is TGTGCCAGCAGTTACTCCGAGATTCTTAGGAGCTACACCCTC.

This clonotype has more than one count but fewer than ten. The V gene is TRBV29-1, the J gene TRBJ2-1, with 12 bases matching TRBD2. This CDR3 is 14 amino acids long. V gave up 5 bases and J gave up 8 bases; unmatched junction bases: 7. CDR1 and CDR2 from the germline V gene are SQVTM and ANQGSEA. As DNA, the CDR3 is TGCAGCGTTACCCGGACTAGCGGGGCAGATGAGCAGTTCTTC. Its protein product is CSVTRTSGADEQFF.

For this clonotype: One end of the junction does not line up with germline, which may come from a read error. The gene calls are TRBV30 and TRBJ2-1; 12 bases agree with TRBD1. The CDR3 totals 15 residues. Looked up from germline, CDR1 is GTSNPN and CDR2 is SVGIG (reference sequence). The CDR3 DNA is TGTGCCCGGAGTCCGGGGACAGGGGGCCCCAGAGAGCAGTTCTTC. It translates to CARSPGTGGPREQFF.

The table lists this clonotype with many counts. This chain connects TRBV10-1 to TRBJ2-5; D possibly corresponds to TRBD1 (6 bases). Germline V gives CDR1 WNHNN, CDR2 SYGVQD (reference sequence). CDR3 length: 17 amino acids. Trimming stripped 8 bases from V and 5 bases from J, with 27 bases between. The CDR3: CASPKGCEVTGKETQYF. The CDR3 DNA reads TGCGCCAGCCCGAAGGGGTGTGAGGTTACAGGGAAGGAGACCCAGTACTTC.

As concerns this clonotype: Since a much larger clone is just one base distant, this may be a read error. The DNA of the CDR3 is TGTGCCAGCAGTTCCCCGGGGGGGCCGGGCGAGCAGTACTTC. Amino acid sequence: CASSSPGGPGEQYF. The chain is built from TRBV12-3 or TRBV12-4 and TRBJ2-7; 8 bases match TRBD2. The CDR3 is made up of 14 amino acids. V lost 4 bases to trimming and J lost 6 bases; unmatched junction nucleotides: 8.

This clonotype was observed many times. This chain links TRBV9 with TRBJ2-1, with unresolved D. There are 17 residues in the CDR3. Germline V gene sequence: CDR1 SGDLS, CDR2 YYNGEE. V was clipped by 3 bases and J by 2 bases, with 18 bases between them. CDR3 sequence reads: CASSATHAETAYNEQFF. The CDR3 DNA is TGTGCCAGCAGCGCAACCCACGCGGAAACCGCCTACAATGAGCAGTTCTTC.

This clonotype was seen ten or more times. This chain uses TRBV18 with TRBJ2-7; D gene uncertain. There are 13 residues in the CDR3. Germline CDR1 KGHSH, CDR2 LQKENI. V lost 2 bases to trimming and J lost 3 bases, with 8 bases between them. The CDR3 DNA sequence: TGTGCCAGCTCACCAGGCTATGGCTACGAGCAGTACTTC. This encodes CASSPGYGYEQYF.

The V call is TRBV6-1, the J call TRBJ2-3, with 8 positions matching TRBD2. This CDR3 region has 15 residues. Germline values: CDR1 MNHNS, CDR2 SASEGT. V was pared by 4 bases and J by 2 bases, with 5 bases of the junction left unmatched. The CDR3 here is CASSAGGPPTDTQYF. The CDR3 region has the DNA TGTGCCAGCAGTGCGGGGGGGCCACCCACAGATACGCAGTATTTT.

This clonotype was recorded many times. The rearrangement uses TRBV10-1 and TRBJ1-4; D not certain. Germline V CDR1 and CDR2: WNHNN, SYGVQD (reference sequence). This CDR3 spans 15 amino acids. Trimming took off 0 bases at V and 4 bases at J, with 9 bases between the two ends. The CDR3 loop is CASSESGSRNEKLFF. The DNA of the CDR3 is TGCGCCAGCAGTGAGTCGGGGTCCCGTAATGAAAAACTGTTTTTT.

This clonotype was counted at least ten times. The chain carries TRBV14 and TRBJ2-1; 7 bases are a match to TRBD1. The germline CDR1 and CDR2 sequences are SGHDN and FVKESK. The CDR3 totals 14 residues. Unmatched junction bases numbered 6, after V lost 3 bases and J lost 7 bases. The CDR3 DNA sequence: TGTGCCAGCAGCCACCTCCTCAGGGGGAATGAGCAGTTCTTC. This sequence encodes CASSHLLRGNEQFF.

This clonotype was picked up many times. The chain has TRBV2 and TRBJ2-3; TRBD2 is a possible D gene (7 bases). V was cut by 9 bases and J by 4 bases, with 23 bases left in between. CDR1 and CDR2 from the germline V gene are SNHLY and FYNNEI. The CDR3 covers 16 residues. The CDR3 coding sequence is TGTGCCAGGGCCCCGGGGGGCGGTCTGTTAGCAGATACGCAGTATTTT. It specifies CARAPGGGLLADTQYF.

This clonotype was detected a few times. This chain connects TRBV4-1 to TRBJ2-7; D is possibly TRBD1 (6 bases). V lost 2 bases and J 3 bases, leaving 11 bases between the germline ends. This CDR3 region has 14 residues. The V gene's germline CDR1 is MGHRA and CDR2 YSYEKL. The CDR3 is CASSQTQGYYEQYF. CDR3 DNA: TGCGCCAGCAGCCAAACTCAGGGGTACTACGAGCAGTACTTC.

This clonotype was seen only a few times. The rearrangement joins TRBV4-2 to TRBJ2-5; D is possibly TRBD2 (7 bases). Trimming pared 9 bases from V and 4 bases from J, leaving 18 bases between. From germline, CDR1 is LGHNA and CDR2 YNFKEQ. This CDR3 is 14 amino acids long. The CDR3 nucleotides read TGTGCCAGTAGTCCGGGGGGCGCCCCAGAGACCCAGTACTTC. This codes for CASSPGGAPETQYF.

This clonotype was observed many times. The rearrangement joins TRBV6-5 to TRBJ2-7; no clear D. The CDR3 is 13 amino acids. Trimming pared 0 bases from V and 5 bases from J, leaving 8 bases between. Germline CDR1 MNHEY, CDR2 SVGAGI. The DNA of the CDR3 is TGTGCCAGCAGTTACTCGATCGGACACGAGCAGTACTTC. This codes for CASSYSIGHEQYF.

This sequence joins TRBV13 and TRBJ2-1; TRBD2 is a possible D gene (6 bases). V was trimmed by 5 bases and J by 8 bases, leaving 19 bases between them. CDR1 PRHDT and CDR2 FYEKMQ come from the germline V gene (reference sequence). This CDR3 has 15 residues. CDR3 sequence (DNA): TGTGCCAGCAGCCTGACCGGGACGGGGGTAGATGAGCAGTTCTTC. Its translation is CASSLTGTGVDEQFF.

The chain carries TRBV5-1 and TRBJ1-3; D gene uncertain. Germline-derived CDR1 and CDR2 are SGHRS and YFSETQ. The CDR3 loop spans 13 amino acids. V dropped 5 bases and J dropped 2 bases, with 8 bases sitting between them. The CDR3 DNA follows: TGCGCCAGCAGTGGATTCCCTGGAAACACCATATATTTT. Translating gives CASSGFPGNTIYF.

This clonotype was observed a handful of times. V is TRBV19 and J is TRBJ1-2; 10 positions agree with TRBD1. V shed 5 bases and J 8 bases; nucleotides not matched to a gene: 11. The CDR3 covers 15 residues. Germline loops: CDR1 LNHDA, CDR2 SQIVND (reference sequence). The CDR3 reads CASSPETGTGVGYTF. DNA of the CDR3: TGTGCCAGTAGTCCAGAAACCGGGACAGGGGTCGGCTACACCTTC. The full variable domain, rest sourced from reference TRBV19 and TRBJ1-2, is DGGITQSPKYLFRKEGQNVTLSCEQNLNHDAMYWYRQDPGQGLRLIYYSQIVNDFQKGDIAEGYSVSREKKESFPLTVTSAQKNPTAFYLCASSPETGTGVGYTFGSGTRLTVV.